What follows are 31 T cell receptor beta chains derived from one specimen sequenced in a study of technical replicates of blood from four donors. TCRdb's copy holds only in-frame clones and misses some; the assay was immunoSEQ multiplex PCR. The table lists about 79,000 clones, around 94% of them singletons. The sample consisted of T cells isolated from PBMCs. These receptors originate from a human donor in good health.

The chain employs TRBV19 and TRBJ1-2; the match to TRBD1 covers 7 bases. Germline assignment: CDR1 LNHDA and CDR2 SQIVND (reference sequence). This CDR3 contains 14 residues. The V and J ends lost 8 bases and 0 bases, in that order; junction bases with no gene match: 6. CDR3 sequence reads: CASDRQGSNYGYTF. CDR3 coding DNA: TGTGCCAGTGATAGACAGGGCTCTAACTATGGCTACACCTTC.

The V gene is TRBV2, the J gene TRBJ2-3; 8 bases are a match to TRBD2. CDR3 length equals 18 residues. Looked up from germline, CDR1 is SNHLY and CDR2 is FYNNEI. The V gene end was trimmed by 0 bases and the J gene end by 3 bases; junction bases not matched to a gene: 11. This CDR3 reads CASSEALVAGLGTDTQYF. CDR3 nucleotides: TGTGCCAGCAGTGAAGCCTTGGTAGCGGGATTAGGGACAGATACGCAGTATTTT.

The V and J genes are TRBV4-1 and TRBJ2-7, with D perhaps matching TRBD2 (6 bases). The CDR3 length is 16 residues. V lost 3 bases and J 7 bases, leaving 22 bases between the germline ends. CDR1 and CDR2 from the germline V gene are MGHRA and YSYEKL. CDR3 loop: CASSHPGLTLRWEQYF. CDR3 in DNA: TGCGCCAGCAGCCATCCGGGACTTACTCTACGGTGGGAGCAGTACTTC.

The chain combines TRBV7-2 with TRBJ2-1; D remains ambiguous. Germline CDR1 SGHTA, CDR2 FQGNSA. This CDR3 comprises 12 residues. Trimming took 5 bases from V and 7 from J, leaving 9 bases between them. The CDR3 bases are TGTGCCAGCAGCCATAGCATAAATGAGCAGTTCTTC. It translates to CASSHSINEQFF. The variable domain in full, with the rest retrieved from reference TRBV7-2 and TRBJ2-1, is GAGVSQSPSNKVTEKGKDVELRCDPISGHTALYWYRQSLGQGLEFLIYFQGNSAPDKSGLPSDRFSAERTGGSVSTLTIQRTQQEDSAVYLCASSHSINEQFFGPGTRLTVL.

The chain combines TRBV10-2 with TRBJ2-7; 7 bases align to TRBD2. V trimming: 7 bases; J trimming: 0 bases; junction bases outside the gene matches: 9. The CDR3 runs to 15 residues. Germline CDR1 WSHSY, CDR2 SAAADI. The CDR3 loop is CASILFASGSYEQYF. DNA for the CDR3: TGCGCCAGCATCCTTTTCGCTAGCGGCTCCTACGAGCAGTACTTC.

This clone was counted once. This chain joins TRBV7-6 and TRBJ2-7, with 7 bases aligning to TRBD1. Trimming cost V 4 bases and J 2 bases; bases outside gene matches: 5. The CDR3 runs 14 residues. The germline V gene has CDR1 SGHVS and CDR2 FNYEAQ. The CDR3 nucleotides are TGTGCCAGCAGCTACAGACAGGGCCCCTACGAGCAGTACTTC. It encodes CASSYRQGPYEQYF.

A single count supports this clone. This chain links TRBV10-3 with TRBJ2-7; D is unresolved. Germline CDR1 is ENHRY and CDR2 is SYGVKD. CDR3 length: 16 amino acids. V lost 3 bases and J lost 2, with 17 bases in between. CDR3 bases: TGTGCCATCAGTGATCAAGGTGGGCCAAACCCCTACGAGCAGTACTTC. Residues: CAISDQGGPNPYEQYF.

The chain has TRBV10-1 and TRBJ1-1, with D hard to call. V shed 8 bases and J shed 0 bases, with 10 bases lying between them. Germline assignment: CDR1 WNHNN and CDR2 SYGVQD (reference sequence). There are 13 residues in the CDR3. CDR3 nucleotides: TGCGCCAGCGAGTGTGGGCTGAACACTGAAGCTTTCTTT. Translated, it gives CASECGLNTEAFF.

This clone was recorded once. J is TRBJ1-3 and V is TRBV18; 7 bases are shared with TRBD1. This CDR3 comprises 17 residues. Germline CDR1 is KGHSH and CDR2 is LQKENI. Losses at the gene ends were 2 bases for V and 0 bases for J; bases not matched to a gene: 7. CDR3 in DNA: TGTGCCAGCTCACCAGGGTTACAGGGGAACTCTGGAAACACCATATATTTT. Translation gives CASSPGLQGNSGNTIYF.

This rearrangement joins TRBV28 to TRBJ1-3; D might be TRBD1 (6 bases). Per germline, CDR1 MDHEN and CDR2 SYDVKM. This CDR3 is built from 14 residues. V gave up 5 bases and J gave up 3 bases, with 11 bases separating them. CDR3 sequence: CASSRGQLGNTIYF. In DNA, the CDR3 is TGTGCCAGCAGTCGCGGACAGCTTGGAAACACCATATATTTT.

The genes are TRBV18 and TRBJ2-1; weak D call: TRBD2 (7 bases). Germline V gene sequence: CDR1 KGHSH, CDR2 LQKENI. Between the trimmed V and J ends, which lost 0 bases and 6 bases, there was a span of 30 bases. This CDR3 region has 21 residues. The CDR3: CASSPPPWTGLVGRGANEQFF. As DNA, the CDR3 is TGTGCCAGCTCACCACCCCCCTGGACGGGATTAGTTGGCCGGGGGGCCAATGAGCAGTTCTTC.

V is TRBV6-5 and J is TRBJ1-2; maybe TRBD1 (6 bases). The V end was cut by 0 bases, the J end by 6 bases, with 17 bases between. The CDR3 is made up of 16 amino acids. The germline V gene has CDR1 MNHEY and CDR2 SVGAGI. CDR3 DNA: TGTGCCAGCAGTTACTCGATGACAGGAACAGAGAATGGCTACACCTTC. This translates into CASSYSMTGTENGYTF.

This clone was seen a single time. This rearrangement joins TRBV6-1 to TRBJ1-3; possible D gene TRBD1, 5 bases. The length of the CDR3 is 17 residues. The germline gives CDR1 MNHNS, CDR2 SASEGT. The ends were cut back, 4 bases at V and 0 bases at J, with 16 bases in the middle. CDR3 DNA sequence: TGTGCCAGCAGTGCGGGGGTCAGCACCGACTCTGGAAACACCATATATTTT. This encodes CASSAGVSTDSGNTIYF.

V gene TRBV29-1 combines with J gene TRBJ2-3; 15 nucleotides align to TRBD2. This CDR3 contains 14 residues. Trimming at V came to 6 bases and at J to 4 bases, leaving 2 bases not matched to a gene. Per the germline V gene, CDR1 is SQVTM and CDR2 is ANQGSEA. Here the CDR3 DNA reads TGCAGCGTCAGGACTAGCGGGGGGGCAGATACGCAGTATTTT. Translated: CSVRTSGGADTQYF.

V gene TRBV30 combines with J gene TRBJ1-4; 8 nucleotides line up with TRBD1. The V gene end was trimmed by 1 base and the J gene end by 8 bases; junction bases not matched to a gene: 9. This CDR3 contains 15 residues. Germline V gene lookup returns CDR1 GTSNPN and CDR2 SVGIG (reference sequence). This chain's CDR3 is CAWSAPGTGGEKLFF. Written as DNA, the CDR3 is TGTGCCTGGAGTGCCCCCGGGACAGGAGGGGAAAAACTGTTTTTT.

The genes are TRBV18 and TRBJ1-6, with D unresolved. CDR1 and CDR2 (germline): KGHSH, LQKENI. The length of the CDR3 is 13 residues. Deletions cut 5 bases from V and 8 bases from J, with 10 bases between. The CDR3 DNA reads TGTGCCAGCTCAGGAGGGCTTGATTCACCCCTCCACTTT. Amino acids: CASSGGLDSPLHF.

V gene TRBV2 combines with J gene TRBJ1-1; possible D gene TRBD1, 5 bases. Trimming stripped 3 bases from V and 11 bases from J, with 10 bases between. There are 11 residues in the CDR3. Per germline, CDR1 SNHLY and CDR2 FYNNEI. CDR3 sequence: CASSDGGLAFF. The CDR3 DNA sequence: TGTGCCAGCAGTGACGGGGGGTTGGCTTTCTTT.

The genes are TRBV19 and TRBJ2-7; D ambiguous. V was shortened by 5 bases and J by 0 bases, with 14 bases between the two germline ends. The CDR3 contains 15 residues. Germline V gene sequence: CDR1 LNHDA, CDR2 SQIVND (reference sequence). The CDR3 loop is CASSPSPTPSYEQYF. The CDR3 coding sequence is TGTGCCAGTAGTCCCTCACCGACACCCTCCTACGAGCAGTACTTC.

The chain uses TRBV6-5 and TRBJ2-7, with 8 bases aligning to TRBD2. The CDR3 extends over 16 amino acids. CDR1 and CDR2 (germline): MNHEY, SVGAGI. J gave up 3 bases and V 0 bases, and 7 bases lay outside the gene matches. The DNA for the CDR3 is TGTGCCAGCAGTTACTCGATTGGTCTAGCGGGCTACGAGCAGTACTTC. Translation: CASSYSIGLAGYEQYF.

This chain uses TRBV28 with TRBJ1-2, with TRBD1 as a possible D gene (5 bases). V was pared by 5 bases and J by 10 bases, with 17 bases between. The CDR3 sequence is 13 residues long. Germline V gene lookup returns CDR1 MDHEN and CDR2 SYDVKM. The chain's CDR3 is CASSELLGGSYTF. The CDR3 coding sequence is TGTGCCAGCAGTGAACTTCTTGGGGGGTCCTACACCTTC.

In its sample, this clone was seen once. V gene TRBV5-4 combines with J gene TRBJ1-2; no clear D gene. Germline V lookup: CDR1 SGHNT, CDR2 YYREEE (reference sequence). CDR3 length: 14 amino acids. Deletions cut 1 base from V and 2 bases from J, with 9 bases between. The CDR3 DNA follows: TGTGCCAGCAGCTTGCCCCCGGGGAACTATGGCTACACCTTC. Its protein is CASSLPPGNYGYTF.

The chain joins TRBV5-4 to TRBJ2-5; D perhaps matches TRBD1 (6 bases). From germline, CDR1 is SGHNT and CDR2 YYREEE (reference sequence). Between the trimmed V and J ends, which lost 9 bases and 1 base, there was a span of 10 bases. This CDR3 comprises 12 residues. This CDR3 is CAIGDIQETQYF. CDR3 nucleotides: TGTGCCATCGGGGACATCCAAGAGACCCAGTACTTC.

The rearrangement uses TRBV5-1 and TRBJ1-5; perhaps TRBD1 as D (6 bases). Between the trimmed V and J ends, which lost 2 bases and 0 bases, there was a span of 9 bases. Germline lookup yields CDR1 SGHRS and CDR2 YFSETQ. The CDR3 extends over 15 amino acids. This CDR3 reads CASSLMTGSNQPQHF. CDR3 DNA sequence: TGCGCCAGCAGCTTAATGACAGGTAGCAATCAGCCCCAGCATTTT.

This clone turned up a few times. This chain connects TRBV4-1 to TRBJ1-2, with D possibly matching TRBD1 (6 bases). This CDR3 comprises 14 residues. Germline V CDR1 and CDR2: MGHRA, YSYEKL. V was pared by 4 bases and J by 3 bases, with 12 bases between. CDR3 DNA: TGCGCCAGCAGCCCTTACAGGGTCTACTATGGCTACACCTTC. Its protein is CASSPYRVYYGYTF.

The rearrangement links TRBV7-6 to TRBJ2-1; D ambiguous. The V end was cut by 4 bases, the J end by 0 bases, with 13 bases between. This CDR3 comprises 16 residues. Looked up from germline, CDR1 is SGHVS and CDR2 is FNYEAQ. This CDR3 reads CASSSPTESSYNEQFF. In nucleotides, the CDR3 is TGTGCCAGCAGCTCGCCCACTGAGAGCTCCTACAATGAGCAGTTCTTC.

V is TRBV28 and J is TRBJ2-7; a possible D gene is TRBD2 (7 bases). The CDR3 runs 16 residues. Germline V gene lookup returns CDR1 MDHEN and CDR2 SYDVKM. Trimming took 5 bases from V and 3 from J, leaving 20 bases between them. The CDR3 nucleotides are TGTGCCAGCAGTCAAGGGGGGCGTGGGAGGGGCTACGAGCAGTACTTC. This encodes CASSQGGRGRGYEQYF. The variable domain in full, completed from reference TRBV28 and TRBJ2-7, reads DVKVTQSSRYLVKRTGEKVFLECVQDMDHENMFWYRQDPGLGLRLIYFSYDVKMKEKGDIPEGYSVSREKKERFSLILESASTNQTSMYLCASSQGGRGRGYEQYFGPGTRLTVT.

The chain is built from TRBV14 and TRBJ2-1, with D tentatively TRBD2 (5 bases). The V end lost 3 bases, the J end lost 0 bases, and 6 bases lay between the germline ends. The CDR3 contains 14 residues. Per germline, CDR1 SGHDN and CDR2 FVKESK. This CDR3 reads CASSQDFSYNEQFF. CDR3 in DNA: TGTGCCAGCAGCCAGGACTTCTCCTACAATGAGCAGTTCTTC.

V and J are TRBV27 and TRBJ1-5; 7 nucleotides agree with TRBD1. Trimming at V came to 6 bases and at J to 1 base, leaving 9 bases not matched to a gene. CDR3 length: 16 residues. Per the germline V gene, CDR1 is MNHEY and CDR2 is SMNVEV (reference sequence). The chain's CDR3 is CASSSMTGMSNQPQHF. The CDR3 nucleotides read TGTGCCAGCAGCTCTATGACAGGGATGAGCAATCAGCCCCAGCATTTT.

The chain employs TRBV10-1 and TRBJ2-7; D ambiguous. Trimming left V 6 bases short and J 4 bases short, with 16 bases between. Looked up from germline, CDR1 is WNHNN and CDR2 is SYGVQD (reference sequence). CDR3 size: 14 residues. The CDR3 DNA reads TGCGCCAGCAGCGCATCTAGGAATGTGTACGAGCAGTACTTC. This sequence encodes CASSASRNVYEQYF.

The V and J genes are TRBV12-5 and TRBJ2-7, with 8 bases matching TRBD2. The CDR3 covers 14 residues. From germline, CDR1 is LGHNT and CDR2 FRNRAP. The junction had 7 bases not matched to a gene; V was cut back by 6 bases and J by 3 bases. The CDR3 loop is CASGPDGRVYEQYF. In DNA, the CDR3 is TGTGCTAGTGGCCCAGACGGGAGGGTCTACGAGCAGTACTTC. The full variable domain, its missing parts supplied by reference TRBV12-5 and TRBJ2-7, is DARVTQTPRHKVTEMGQEVTMRCQPILGHNTVFWYRQTMMQGLELLAYFRNRAPLDDSGMPKDRFSAEMPDATLATLKIQPSEPRDSAVYFCASGPDGRVYEQYFGPGTRLTVT.

The chain recombines TRBV5-6 with TRBJ1-2; no clear D. Trimming removed 6 bases from V and 3 bases from J, with 12 bases in between. The CDR3 is 13 amino acids. The germline CDR1 and CDR2 sequences are SGHDT and YYEEEE. Here the CDR3 reads CASTLWPDYGYTF. The CDR3 nucleotides are TGTGCCAGCACCCTTTGGCCTGACTATGGCTACACCTTC.